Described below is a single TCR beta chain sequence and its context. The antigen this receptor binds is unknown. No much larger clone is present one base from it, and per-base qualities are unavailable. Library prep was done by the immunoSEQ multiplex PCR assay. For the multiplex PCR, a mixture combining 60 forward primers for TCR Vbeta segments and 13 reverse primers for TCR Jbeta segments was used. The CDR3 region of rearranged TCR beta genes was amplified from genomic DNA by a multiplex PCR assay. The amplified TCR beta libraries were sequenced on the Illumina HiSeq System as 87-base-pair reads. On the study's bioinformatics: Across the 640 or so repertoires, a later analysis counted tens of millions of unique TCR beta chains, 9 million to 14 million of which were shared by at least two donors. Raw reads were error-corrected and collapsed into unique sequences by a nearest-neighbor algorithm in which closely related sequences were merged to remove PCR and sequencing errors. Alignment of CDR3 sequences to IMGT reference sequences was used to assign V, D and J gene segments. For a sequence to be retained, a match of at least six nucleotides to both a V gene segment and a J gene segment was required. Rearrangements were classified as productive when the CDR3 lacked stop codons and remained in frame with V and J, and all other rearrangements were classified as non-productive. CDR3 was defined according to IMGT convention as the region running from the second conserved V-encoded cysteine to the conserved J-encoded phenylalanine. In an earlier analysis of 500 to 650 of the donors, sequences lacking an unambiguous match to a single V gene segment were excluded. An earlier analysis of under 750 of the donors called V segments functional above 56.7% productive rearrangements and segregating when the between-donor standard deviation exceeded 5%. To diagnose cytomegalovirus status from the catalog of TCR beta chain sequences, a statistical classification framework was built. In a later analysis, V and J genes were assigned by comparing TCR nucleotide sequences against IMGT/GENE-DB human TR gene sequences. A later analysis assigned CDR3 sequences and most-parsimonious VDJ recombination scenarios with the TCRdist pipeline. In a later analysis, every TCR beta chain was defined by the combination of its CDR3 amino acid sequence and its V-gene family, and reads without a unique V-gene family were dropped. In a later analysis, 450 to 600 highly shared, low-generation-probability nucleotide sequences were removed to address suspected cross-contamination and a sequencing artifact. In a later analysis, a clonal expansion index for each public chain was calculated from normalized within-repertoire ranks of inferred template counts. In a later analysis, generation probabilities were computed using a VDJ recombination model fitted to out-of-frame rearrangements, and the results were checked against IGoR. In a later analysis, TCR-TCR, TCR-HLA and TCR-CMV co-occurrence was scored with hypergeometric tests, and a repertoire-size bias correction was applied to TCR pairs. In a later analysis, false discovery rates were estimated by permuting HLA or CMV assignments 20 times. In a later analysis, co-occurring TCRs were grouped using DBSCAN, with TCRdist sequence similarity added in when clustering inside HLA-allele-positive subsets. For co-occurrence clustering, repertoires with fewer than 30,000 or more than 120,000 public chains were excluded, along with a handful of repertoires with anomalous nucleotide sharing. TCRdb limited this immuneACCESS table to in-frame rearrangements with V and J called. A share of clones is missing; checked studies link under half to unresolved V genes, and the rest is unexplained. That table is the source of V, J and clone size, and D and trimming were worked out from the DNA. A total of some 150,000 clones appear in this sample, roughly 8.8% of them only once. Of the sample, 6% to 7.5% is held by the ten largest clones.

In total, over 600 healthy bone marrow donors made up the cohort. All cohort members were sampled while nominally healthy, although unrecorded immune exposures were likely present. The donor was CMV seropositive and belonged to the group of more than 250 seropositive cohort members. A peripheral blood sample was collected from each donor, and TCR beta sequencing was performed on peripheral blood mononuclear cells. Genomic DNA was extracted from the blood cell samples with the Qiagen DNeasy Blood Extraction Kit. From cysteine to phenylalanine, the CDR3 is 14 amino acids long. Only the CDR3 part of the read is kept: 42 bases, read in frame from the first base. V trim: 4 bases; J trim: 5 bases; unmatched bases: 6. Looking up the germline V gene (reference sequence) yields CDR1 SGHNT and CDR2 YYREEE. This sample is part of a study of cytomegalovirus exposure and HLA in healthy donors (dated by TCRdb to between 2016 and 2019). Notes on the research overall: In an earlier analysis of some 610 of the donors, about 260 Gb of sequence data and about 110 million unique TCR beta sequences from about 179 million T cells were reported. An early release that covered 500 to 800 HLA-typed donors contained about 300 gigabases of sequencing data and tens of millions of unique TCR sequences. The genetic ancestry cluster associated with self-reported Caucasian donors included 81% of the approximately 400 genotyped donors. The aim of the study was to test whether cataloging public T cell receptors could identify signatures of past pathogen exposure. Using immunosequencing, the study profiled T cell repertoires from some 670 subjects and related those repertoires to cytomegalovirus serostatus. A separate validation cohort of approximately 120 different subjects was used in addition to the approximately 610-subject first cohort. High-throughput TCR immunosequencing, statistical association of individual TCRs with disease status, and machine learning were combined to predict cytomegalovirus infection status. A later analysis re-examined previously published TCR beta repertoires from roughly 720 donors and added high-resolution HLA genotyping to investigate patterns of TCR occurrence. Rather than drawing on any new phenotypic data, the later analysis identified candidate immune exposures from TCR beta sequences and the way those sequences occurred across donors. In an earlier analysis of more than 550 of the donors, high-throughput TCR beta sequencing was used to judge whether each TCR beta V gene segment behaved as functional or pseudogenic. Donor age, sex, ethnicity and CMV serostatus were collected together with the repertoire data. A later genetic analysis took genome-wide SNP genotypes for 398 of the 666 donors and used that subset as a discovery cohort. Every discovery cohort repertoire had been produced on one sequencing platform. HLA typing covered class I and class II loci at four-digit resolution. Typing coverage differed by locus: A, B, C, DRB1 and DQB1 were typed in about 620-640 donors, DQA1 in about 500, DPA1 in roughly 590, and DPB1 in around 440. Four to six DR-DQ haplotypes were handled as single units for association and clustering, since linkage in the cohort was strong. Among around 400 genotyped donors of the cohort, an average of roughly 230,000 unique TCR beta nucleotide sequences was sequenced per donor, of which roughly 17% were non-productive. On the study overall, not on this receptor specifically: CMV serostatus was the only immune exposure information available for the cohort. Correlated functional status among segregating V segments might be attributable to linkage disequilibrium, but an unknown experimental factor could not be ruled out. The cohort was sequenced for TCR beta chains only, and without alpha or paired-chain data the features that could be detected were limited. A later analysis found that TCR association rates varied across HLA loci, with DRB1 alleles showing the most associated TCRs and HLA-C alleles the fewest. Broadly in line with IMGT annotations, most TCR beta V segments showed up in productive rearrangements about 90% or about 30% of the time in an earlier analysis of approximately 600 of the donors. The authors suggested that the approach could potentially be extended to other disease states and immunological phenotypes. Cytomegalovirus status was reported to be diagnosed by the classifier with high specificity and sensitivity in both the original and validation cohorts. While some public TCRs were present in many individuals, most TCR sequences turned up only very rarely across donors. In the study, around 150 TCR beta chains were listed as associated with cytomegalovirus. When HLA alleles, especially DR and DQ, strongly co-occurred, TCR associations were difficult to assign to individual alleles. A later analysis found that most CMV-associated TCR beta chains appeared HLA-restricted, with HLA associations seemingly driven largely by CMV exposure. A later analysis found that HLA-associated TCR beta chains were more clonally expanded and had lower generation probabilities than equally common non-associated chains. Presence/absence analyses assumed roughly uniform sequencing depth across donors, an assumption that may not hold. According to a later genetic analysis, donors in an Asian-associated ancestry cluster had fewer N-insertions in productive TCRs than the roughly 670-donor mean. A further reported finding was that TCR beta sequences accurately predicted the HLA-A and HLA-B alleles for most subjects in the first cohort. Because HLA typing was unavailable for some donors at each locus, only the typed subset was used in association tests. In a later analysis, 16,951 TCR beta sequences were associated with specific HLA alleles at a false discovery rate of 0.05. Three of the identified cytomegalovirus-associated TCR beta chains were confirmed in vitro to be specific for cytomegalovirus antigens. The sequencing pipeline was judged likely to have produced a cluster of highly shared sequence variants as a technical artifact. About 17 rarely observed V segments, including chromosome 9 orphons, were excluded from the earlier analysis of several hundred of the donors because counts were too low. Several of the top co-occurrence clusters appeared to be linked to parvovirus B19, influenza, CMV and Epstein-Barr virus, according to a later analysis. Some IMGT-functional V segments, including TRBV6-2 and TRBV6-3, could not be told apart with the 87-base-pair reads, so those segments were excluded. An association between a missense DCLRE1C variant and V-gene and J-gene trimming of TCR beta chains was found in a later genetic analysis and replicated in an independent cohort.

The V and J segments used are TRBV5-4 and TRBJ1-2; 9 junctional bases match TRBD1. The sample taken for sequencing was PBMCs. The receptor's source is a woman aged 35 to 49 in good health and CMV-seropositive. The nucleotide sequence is TGTGCCAGCAGCCTCCGACAGGGGGTGTATGGCTACACCTTC. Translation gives CASSLRQGVYGYTF.